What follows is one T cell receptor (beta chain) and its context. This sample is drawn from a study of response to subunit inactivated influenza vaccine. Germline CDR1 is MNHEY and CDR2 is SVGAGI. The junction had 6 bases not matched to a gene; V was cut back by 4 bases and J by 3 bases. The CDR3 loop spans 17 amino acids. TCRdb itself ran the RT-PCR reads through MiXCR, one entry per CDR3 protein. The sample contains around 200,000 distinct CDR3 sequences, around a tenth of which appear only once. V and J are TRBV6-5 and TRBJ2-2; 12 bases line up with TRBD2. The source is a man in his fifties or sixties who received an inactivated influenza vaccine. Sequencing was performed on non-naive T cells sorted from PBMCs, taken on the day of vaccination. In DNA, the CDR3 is TGTGCCAGCAGTTCCGGGGGACTAGCGGGTCACACCGGGGAGCTGTTTTTT. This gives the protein CASSSGGLAGHTGELFF.